This T cell receptor (beta chain) stems from a study of T cell changes during pregnancy in multiple sclerosis. Profiling relied on immunoSEQ multiplex PCR, and the TCRdb table lists in-frame clones only, not all of them. The table lists approximately 69,000 clones, less than 95% of them singletons. The CDR3 extends over 18 amino acids. Per germline, CDR1 KGHSH and CDR2 LQKENI. Trimming took 2 bases from V and 3 from J; bases not matched to a gene: 10. The receptor comes from a female donor with multiple sclerosis, enrolled in a pregnancy study. The gene calls are TRBV18 and TRBJ2-3; 11 bases line up with TRBD2. The specimen was peripheral blood, collected in the third trimester of pregnancy. The CDR3 spells CASSPVFTSGGDTDTQYF. For the CDR3, the DNA is TGTGCCAGCTCACCAGTCTTCACTAGCGGGGGAGATACAGATACGCAGTATTTT.